A selection of T cell receptor beta chains follows, all from one sample in a study of OX40 agonist ivuxolimab in advanced cancers. Method: immunoSEQ multiplex PCR; TCRdb's copy keeps in-frame clones and lacks some. Of 80,000 or so clones in the sample, 75% to 90% are singletons; the top ten hold under 2.5%. The source was CD4+ or CD8+ T cells sorted from blood, collected in a trial of the OX40 agonist ivuxolimab. The receptors stem from an adult with an advanced solid tumor such as melanoma, head and neck, liver or kidney cancer. Each CDR3 is given with its conserved first and last residue. Each record gives: clone size, D gene, V gene, J gene, CDR3 DNA, CDR3 protein. The D gene is left open where the match is weak. The listing skips clone size in some rows; elsewhere it reads once, few, many or a size class.

>medium-sized|TRBD1|TRBV9|TRBJ1-6
TGTGCCAGCAGCCCGGAGGGGACAGGGCTTAATTCACCCCTCCACTTT
CASSPEGTGLNSPLHF
>.|.|TRBV7-9|TRBJ1-2
TGTGCCAGCAGCTTATGGGGTACTACAGGGTTGGGCTATGGCTACACCTTC
CASSLWGTTGLGYGYTF
>.|.|TRBV9|TRBJ1-6
TGTGCCAGCAGCGTAGAGCAGGTCTTAGATTCACCCCTCCACTTT
CASSVEQVLDSPLHF
>.|.|TRBV7-2|TRBJ2-7
TGTGCCAGCAGCTTACACAGTTCCTACGAGCAGTACTTC
CASSLHSSYEQYF
>.|TRBD2|TRBV27|TRBJ2-1
TGTGCCAGCAGTTCCCCTTCCTCCGGGAGGGCCTACAATGAGCAGTTCTTC
CASSSPSSGRAYNEQFF
>.|.|TRBV5-5|TRBJ1-1
TGTGCCAGCAGCCAGAACGTTCAGGGGAGCACTGAAGCTTTCTTT
CASSQNVQGSTEAFF
>.|TRBD2|TRBV27|TRBJ2-3
TGTGCCAGCAGTCCGGGACTAGCGTTGTATTTT
CASSPGLALYF
>.|.|TRBV28|TRBJ1-1
TGTGCCAGCAGTCTACCCGGGCGTCGGACTGAAGCTTTCTTT
CASSLPGRRTEAFF
>.|.|TRBV30|TRBJ1-1
TGTGCCTGGAGTTGGGACCCCGGGGATGCGGCTTTCTTT
CAWSWDPGDAAFF
>.|TRBD1|TRBV30|TRBJ2-2
TGTGCCTGGACCCGGACAGGGGACACCGGGGAGCTGTTTTTT
CAWTRTGDTGELFF
>.|.|TRBV7-8|TRBJ1-5
TGTGCCAGCAGCTTAGCGTGGGGACCCAATCAGCCCCAGCATTTT
CASSLAWGPNQPQHF
>.|.|TRBV9|TRBJ1-1
TGTGCCAGCAGCGTAGTGCCGGACAACACTGAAGCTTTCTTT
CASSVVPDNTEAFF
>.|TRBD2|TRBV5-1|TRBJ2-7
TGCGCCAGCAGCTACTCCCTAGCGGGACCATCCTACGAGCAGTACTTC
CASSYSLAGPSYEQYF
>few|.|TRBV4-2|TRBJ2-2
TGTGCCAGCAGCCGGGGCCGTGGTAGGGAGAACACCGGGGAGCTGTTTTTT
CASSRGRGRENTGELFF
>.|TRBD1|TRBV6-5|TRBJ1-6
TGTGCCAGCAGTTTCAACAGGGGAAAGGCCCTCCACTTT
CASSFNRGKALHF
>.|.|TRBV28|TRBJ2-1
TGTGCCAGCAGTTTCGGACAGCCAAAGGGCTATGAGCAGTTCTTC
CASSFGQPKGYEQFF
>.|.|TRBV5-1|TRBJ2-3
TGCGCCAGCAGCCAGGGAGGAGGGGAAGATACGCAGTATTTT
CASSQGGGEDTQYF
>medium-sized|TRBD1|TRBV5-1|TRBJ2-2
TGCGCCAGCAGCGTGGGACAGGAGGTCGGGGAGCTGTTTTTT
CASSVGQEVGELFF
>.|.|TRBV2|TRBJ1-5
TGTGCCAGCGAAGCCTTCAGGGGATTTGGGCAGCCCCAGCATTTT
CASEAFRGFGQPQHF
>.|.|TRBV5-1|TRBJ1-6
TGCGCCAGCAGTTCATCGGGGGGAGATTCACCCCTCCACTTT
CASSSSGGDSPLHF
>once|.|TRBV5-1|TRBJ1-2
TGCGCCAGCAGCTTGGCCGTGGACAGCTATGGCTACACCTTC
CASSLAVDSYGYTF
>.|TRBD2|TRBV7-6|TRBJ2-3
TGTGCCAGCAGCCCTACTAGCGGGATCGTGATAAATACGCAGTATTTT
CASSPTSGIVINTQYF
>.|TRBD2|TRBV23-1|TRBJ2-5
TGCGCCAGCGATAAGACTAGCACGCACCAAGAGACCCAGTACTTC
CASDKTSTHQETQYF
>.|.|TRBV19|TRBJ2-5
TGTGCCAGTAGTCCCCCAGGGGCCCGAGAGACCCAGTACTTC
CASSPPGARETQYF
>.|.|TRBV5-6|TRBJ2-1
TGTGCCAGCAGCTTTCAGGGCAATCGAAATGAGCAGTTCTTC
CASSFQGNRNEQFF
>.|.|TRBV7-3|TRBJ2-1
TGTGCCAGCAGCCAAGGGTCACCCTCCTACAATGAGCAGTTCTTC
CASSQGSPSYNEQFF
>.|TRBD1|TRBV7-9|TRBJ2-7
TGTGCCAGCAGCCACAATACCCGGGACAGGGGAACCTACGAGCAGTACTTC
CASSHNTRDRGTYEQYF
>.|.|TRBV5-6|TRBJ1-1
TGTGCCAGCAGCTTGGTCCAGCGGAACACTGAAGCTTTCTTT
CASSLVQRNTEAFF
>once|TRBD1|TRBV4-2|TRBJ1-1
TGTGCCAGCAGCCAAGTGGGACAGAACATGAACACTGAAGCTTTCTTT
CASSQVGQNMNTEAFF
>.|TRBD1|TRBV18|TRBJ2-5
TGTGCCAGCTCGGTGTATACAGGGGAGGAGACCCAGTACTTC
CASSVYTGEETQYF
>.|.|TRBV18|TRBJ1-3
TGTGCCAGCTCACCACCGAGTTTAAACACCATATATTTT
CASSPPSLNTIYF
>.|.|TRBV7-3|TRBJ1-5
TGTGCCAGCAGCTTGTTTCATTCTCAGCCCCAGCATTTT
CASSLFHSQPQHF
>.|.|TRBV9|TRBJ1-3
TGTGCCAGCAGCGTAGTCGGAGGAAAGAGCTCTGGAAACACCATATATTTT
CASSVVGGKSSGNTIYF
>once|.|TRBV5-1|TRBJ2-6
TGCGCCAGCAGCTTGGAAGGGCAGTGGGAAATGGCCAACGTCCTGACTTTC
CASSLEGQWEMANVLTF
>.|.|TRBV5-1|TRBJ2-1
TGCGCCAGCAGCTTAAACTCGGGGAATGAGCAGTTCTTC
CASSLNSGNEQFF